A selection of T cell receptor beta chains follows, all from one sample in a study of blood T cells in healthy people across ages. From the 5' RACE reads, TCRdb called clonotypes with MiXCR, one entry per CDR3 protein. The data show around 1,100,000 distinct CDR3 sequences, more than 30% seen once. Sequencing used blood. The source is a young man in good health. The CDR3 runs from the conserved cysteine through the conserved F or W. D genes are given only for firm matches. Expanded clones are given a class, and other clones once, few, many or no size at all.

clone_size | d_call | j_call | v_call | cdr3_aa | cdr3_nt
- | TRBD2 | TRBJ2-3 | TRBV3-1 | CASSQGLRLAGTTDTQYF | TGTGCCAGCAGCCAAGGACTAAGGCTAGCGGGGACCACAGATACGCAGTATTTT
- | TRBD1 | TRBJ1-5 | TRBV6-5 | CASSRLRDSQNQPQHF | TGTGCCAGCAGTCGCCTAAGGGACAGTCAGAATCAGCCCCAGCATTTT
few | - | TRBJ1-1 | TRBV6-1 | CASKRLLRTAFNTEAFF | TGTGCCAGCAAACGTCTTCTTAGGACGGCCTTTAACACTGAAGCTTTCTTT
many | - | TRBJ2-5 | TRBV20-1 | CSARDPWGETQYF | TGCAGTGCTAGAGACCCCTGGGGGGAGACCCAGTACTTC
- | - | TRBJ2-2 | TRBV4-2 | CASSQDPPGADTGELFF | TGTGCCAGCAGCCAAGATCCCCCAGGGGCCGACACCGGGGAGCTGTTTTTT
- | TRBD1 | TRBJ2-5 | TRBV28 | CASSYRGRGASQETQYF | TGTGCCAGCTCTTACAGGGGGCGCGGTGCATCTCAAGAGACCCAGTACTTC
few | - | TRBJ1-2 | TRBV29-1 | CSVEGSSNYGYTF | TGCAGCGTTGAAGGGTCGTCGAACTATGGCTACACCTTC
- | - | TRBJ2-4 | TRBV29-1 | CSVHRGNIQYF | TGCAGCGTCCACAGAGGAAACATTCAGTACTTC
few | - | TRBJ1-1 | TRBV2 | CASSEALGFGTEAFF | TGTGCCAGCAGTGAAGCATTGGGGTTCGGCACTGAAGCTTTCTTT
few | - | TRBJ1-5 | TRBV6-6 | CASSFAEEQPQHF | TGTGCCAGCAGTTTCGCAGAGGAACAGCCCCAGCATTTT
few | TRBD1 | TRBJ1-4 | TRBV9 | CASSVDDRVRVEKLFF | TGTGCCAGCAGCGTAGACGACAGGGTGAGGGTAGAAAAACTGTTTTTT
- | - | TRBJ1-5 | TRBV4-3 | CASSGTHRTNQPQHF | TGCGCCAGCAGCGGAACCCACAGGACAAATCAGCCCCAGCATTTT
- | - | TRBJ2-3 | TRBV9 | CASSVAQASVSTDTQYF | TGTGCCAGCAGCGTAGCTCAGGCTAGCGTTTCCACAGATACGCAGTATTTT
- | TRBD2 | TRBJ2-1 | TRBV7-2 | CASSLRGSGGYNEQFF | TGTGCCAGCAGCTTACGTGGTAGCGGGGGTTACAATGAGCAGTTCTTC
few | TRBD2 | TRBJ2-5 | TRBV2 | CASSAAGEEQYF | TGTGCCAGCAGCGCTGCGGGGGAGGAGCAGTACTTC
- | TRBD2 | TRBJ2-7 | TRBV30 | CASGGETPYEQYF | TGCGCCAGCGGGGGGGAAACCCCCTACGAGCAGTACTTC
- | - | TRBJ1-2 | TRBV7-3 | CASSLTPSSEGYTF | TGTGCCAGCAGCTTAACCCCCTCTTCGGAAGGCTACACCTTC